The 22 T cell receptor beta chains listed next were all sequenced from one sample in a study of blood T cell repertoires in COVID-19. Sequencing used immunoSEQ multiplex PCR; TCRdb keeps in-frame clones, though not all of them. The sample includes about 270,000 clones, 88% of them seen just once. Sequenced sample: peripheral blood. The receptors were gathered from a man in his 60s who had recovered from COVID-19.

The CDR3 DNA reads TGTGCCAGCAGTTACTTCAGGGGGTCTGGAAACACCATATATTTT. It yields the protein CASSYFRGSGNTIYF. The rearrangement links TRBV6-5 to TRBJ1-3; 7 bases are a match to TRBD1. CDR1 MNHEY and CDR2 SVGAGI come from the germline V gene. V shed 1 base and J 1 base; nucleotides not matched to a gene: 1. The CDR3 extends over 15 amino acids.

The rearrangement links TRBV7-3 to TRBJ2-1, with TRBD2 matching 7 bases. Per germline, CDR1 SGHTA and CDR2 FQGTGA. J was trimmed by 6 bases and V by 5 bases; bases with no gene match: 4. The CDR3 has 13 residues. This chain's CDR3 is CASSSGGGNEQFF. The CDR3 coding sequence is TGTGCCAGCAGCAGTGGCGGGGGCAATGAGCAGTTCTTC.

The rearrangement uses TRBV6-5 and TRBJ1-1; D uncertain. The CDR3 is 15 amino acids. Germline V gene data show CDR1 as MNHEY and CDR2 as SVGAGI. Trimming left V 0 bases short and J 0 bases short, with 8 bases between. CDR3 in DNA: TGTGCCAGCAGTTACTCGAGAGGCTTGAACACTGAAGCTTTCTTT. Amino acids: CASSYSRGLNTEAFF.

In its sample, this clone was seen a few times. The rearrangement links TRBV15 to TRBJ1-5, with TRBD1 identical over 8 bases. V shed 4 bases, J shed 3 bases, and the junction held 5 bases outside the gene matches. The CDR3 runs 15 residues. The germline V gene encodes CDR1 LNHNV and CDR2 YYDKDF (reference sequence). The CDR3 DNA reads TGTGCCACCAGCAAAAACAGGGGGTACAATCAGCCCCAGCATTTT. It specifies CATSKNRGYNQPQHF.

The chain recombines TRBV7-3 with TRBJ2-7, with 7 positions matching TRBD2. CDR1 and CDR2 from the germline V gene are SGHTA and FQGTGA. This CDR3 is built from 15 residues. V dropped 5 bases and J dropped 2; count of bases not matched to a gene: 9. DNA for the CDR3: TGTGCCAGCAGCACGGTGGGCGGGGGACCCTACGAGCAGTACTTC. Its protein is CASSTVGGGPYEQYF.

The gene calls are TRBV6-6 and TRBJ1-5; a possible D gene is TRBD1 (5 bases). This CDR3 comprises 17 residues. Trimming pared 5 bases from V and 1 base from J, leaving 18 bases between. CDR1 is MNHNY and CDR2 is SVGAGI in the germline V gene (reference sequence). The CDR3 nucleotides read TGTGCCAGCAGTCTATCAAGGGGTGGCTTCAGCAATCAGCCCCAGCATTTT. This codes for CASSLSRGGFSNQPQHF.

This chain connects TRBV7-6 to TRBJ2-1; 15 bases agree with TRBD2. CDR3 size: 19 residues. V lost 5 bases to trimming and J lost 3 bases; unmatched junction nucleotides: 11. CDR1 and CDR2 from the germline V gene are SGHVS and FNYEAQ. The CDR3 is CASSRTPGTSGGHYNEQFF. The CDR3 bases are TGTGCCAGCAGCCGAACCCCGGGGACTAGCGGGGGGCACTACAATGAGCAGTTCTTC.

The gene calls are TRBV30 and TRBJ2-4, with D possibly matching TRBD2 (7 bases). The germline V gene encodes CDR1 GTSNPN and CDR2 SVGIG (reference sequence). Trimming removed 5 bases at V and 2 bases at J, with 31 bases between. The CDR3 totals 20 residues. The CDR3 spells CAWDSRGGWGLRSTKNIQYF. The CDR3 region has the DNA TGTGCCTGGGATTCGCGCGGGGGCTGGGGGCTCCGTTCTACCAAAAACATTCAGTACTTC. Complete variable domain (other parts from reference TRBV30 and TRBJ2-4): SQTIHQWPATLVQPVGSPLSLECTVEGTSNPNLYWYRQAAGRGLQLLFYSVGIGQISSEVPQNLSASRPQDRQFILSSKKLLLSDSGFYLCAWDSRGGWGLRSTKNIQYFGAGTRLSVL.

The V and J genes are TRBV5-1 and TRBJ2-7; TRBD1 aligns across 7 bases. Germline lookup yields CDR1 SGHRS and CDR2 YFSETQ. CDR3 length equals 14 residues. V was pared by 0 bases and J by 5 bases, with 5 bases of the junction left unmatched. In DNA, the CDR3 is TGCGCCAGCAGCTTGGCCCTAACAGGGGACGAGCAGTACTTC. Its translation: CASSLALTGDEQYF. Complete variable domain (other parts from reference TRBV5-1 and TRBJ2-7): KAGVTQTPRYLIKTRGQQVTLSCSPISGHRSVSWYQQTPGQGLQFLFEYFSETQRNKGNFPGRFSGRQFSNSRSEMNVSTLELGDSALYLCASSLALTGDEQYFGPGTRLTVT.

This chain uses TRBV9 with TRBJ2-7, with D possibly TRBD1 on 6 matching bases. V lost 0 bases, J lost 3 bases, and 13 bases lay in between. This CDR3 spans 15 amino acids. Germline CDR1 reads SGDLS; CDR2 reads YYNGEE. CDR3 sequence reads: CASSVEGGSSYEQYF. CDR3 nucleotides: TGTGCCAGCAGCGTAGAAGGGGGATCTAGCTACGAGCAGTACTTC.

The chain carries TRBV18 and TRBJ1-2, with unresolved D. V lost 8 bases and J 4 bases, leaving 11 bases between the germline ends. The CDR3 has 12 amino acids. The V gene's germline CDR1 is KGHSH and CDR2 LQKENI. CDR3 in DNA: TGTGCCAGCCGCCCAGGACTCTATGGCTACACCTTC. Residues: CASRPGLYGYTF.

This chain joins TRBV19 and TRBJ1-6, with no clear D. CDR3 size: 16 residues. CDR1 and CDR2 from the germline V gene are LNHDA and SQIVND (reference sequence). V was shortened by 9 bases and J by 0 bases, with 15 bases between the two germline ends. The CDR3 sequence is CASSDPRSSYNSPLHF. CDR3 DNA sequence: TGTGCCAGCTCAGATCCTCGAAGCTCCTATAATTCACCCCTCCACTTT.

Many counts were recorded for this clone. The chain is built from TRBV6-6 and TRBJ1-3; unclear D gene. Trimming removed 7 bases from V and 0 bases from J, with 7 bases in between. Germline assignment: CDR1 MNHNY and CDR2 SVGAGI (reference sequence). The CDR3 totals 13 residues. The CDR3 bases are TGTGCCAGCAATAGCTTCTCTGGAAACACCATATATTTT. This encodes CASNSFSGNTIYF.

This rearrangement joins TRBV5-4 to TRBJ1-4; TRBD1 agrees at 7 bases. Trimming removed 3 bases from V and 3 bases from J; junction bases left unmatched: 5. The CDR3 is 15 amino acids. Germline CDR1 SGHNT, CDR2 YYREEE (reference sequence). Here the CDR3 DNA reads TGTGCCAGCAGCTCCTTGGGACAGTCTAATGAAAAACTGTTTTTT. This sequence encodes CASSSLGQSNEKLFF. The whole variable domain, filled in from reference TRBV5-4 and TRBJ1-4, reads ETGVTQSPTHLIKTRGQQVTLRCSSQSGHNTVSWYQQALGQGPQFIFQYYREEENGRGNFPPRFSGLQFPNYSSELNVNALELDDSALYLCASSSLGQSNEKLFFGSGTQLSVL.

This clone appeared once. This CDR3 is also generated by other DNA sequences in the sample. The chain uses TRBV13 and TRBJ2-1; 9 bases are a match to TRBD2. Germline V lookup: CDR1 PRHDT, CDR2 FYEKMQ (reference sequence). The CDR3 sequence is 14 residues long. The junction had 1 base not matched to a gene; V was cut back by 6 bases and J by 1 base. The DNA for the CDR3 is TGTGCCAGCAGTCTAGCGGGGTCCTACAATGAGCAGTTCTTC. Translated: CASSLAGSYNEQFF.

This clone has a single count. CDR3 bases: TGTGCCAGCAGCCAAGGGGCGGGGTTCGAGCAGTACTTC. Its translation: CASSQGAGFEQYF. The chain is built from TRBV4-2 and TRBJ2-7; weak D call: TRBD2 (6 bases). Per the germline V gene, CDR1 is LGHNA and CDR2 is YNFKEQ. This CDR3 region has 13 residues. The V and J ends lost 1 base and 6 bases respectively, with 10 bases between them.

This rearrangement joins TRBV11-2 to TRBJ1-2, with 9 bases aligning to TRBD1. V lost 4 bases and J lost 7; bases outside the gene matches: 7. The germline V gene has CDR1 SGHAT and CDR2 FQNNGV. The CDR3 is made up of 14 amino acids. CDR3 loop: CASSSGTGSFGYTF. The CDR3 DNA reads TGTGCCAGCAGCTCCGGGACAGGGTCTTTTGGCTACACCTTC.

V and J are TRBV7-2 and TRBJ2-3; 9 positions agree with TRBD2. Trimming at V came to 0 bases and at J to 7 bases, leaving 2 bases not matched to a gene. This CDR3 has 14 amino acids. Germline V gives CDR1 SGHTA, CDR2 FQGNSA. CDR3 DNA: TGTGCCAGCAGCTTAGCTAGCGGGGGTAATACGCAGTATTTT. Its translation: CASSLASGGNTQYF.

The rearrangement uses TRBV10-3 and TRBJ2-1; 11 bases fit TRBD1. This CDR3 region has 16 residues. Germline values: CDR1 ENHRY, CDR2 SYGVKD. Unmatched junction bases numbered 6, after V lost 2 bases and J lost 6 bases. CDR3 region: CAISERGTGGGNEQFF. The CDR3 region has the DNA TGTGCCATCAGTGAGCGTGGGACAGGGGGTGGCAATGAGCAGTTCTTC.

CDR3: CASSPPLAANSPLHF. DNA for the CDR3: TGTGCCAGCTCACCACCGTTGGCGGCAAATTCACCCCTCCACTTT. The V gene is TRBV18, the J gene TRBJ1-6; D is unclear. Germline V gene sequence: CDR1 KGHSH, CDR2 LQKENI. The CDR3 totals 15 residues. The ends were cut back, 0 bases at V and 7 bases at J, with 10 bases in the middle. The full variable domain, rest sourced from reference TRBV18 and TRBJ1-6, is NAGVMQNPRHLVRRRGQEARLRCSPMKGHSHVYWYRQLPEEGLKFMVYLQKENIIDESGMPKERFSAEFPKEGPSILRIQQVVRGDSAAYFCASSPPLAANSPLHFGNGTRLTVT.

This clone was counted a single time. The chain has TRBV6-1 and TRBJ1-5; D is perhaps TRBD1 (6 bases). The germline V gene encodes CDR1 MNHNS and CDR2 SASEGT. V lost 1 base and J lost 7, with 11 bases in between. The CDR3 is made up of 14 amino acids. Written as DNA, the CDR3 is TGTGCCAGCAGTGAAGGGGCAGGGGTGCAGCCCCAGCATTTT. Translated: CASSEGAGVQPQHF.

This sequence joins TRBV15 and TRBJ1-1, with 7 bases aligning to TRBD1. The CDR3 is 16 residues long. The ends lost 3 bases at V and 0 bases at J; junction bases unmatched: 7. The V gene's germline CDR1 is LNHNV and CDR2 YYDKDF (reference sequence). The CDR3 is CATSRTGKFMNTEAFF. For the CDR3, the DNA is TGTGCCACCAGCAGGACAGGGAAGTTCATGAACACTGAAGCTTTCTTT.